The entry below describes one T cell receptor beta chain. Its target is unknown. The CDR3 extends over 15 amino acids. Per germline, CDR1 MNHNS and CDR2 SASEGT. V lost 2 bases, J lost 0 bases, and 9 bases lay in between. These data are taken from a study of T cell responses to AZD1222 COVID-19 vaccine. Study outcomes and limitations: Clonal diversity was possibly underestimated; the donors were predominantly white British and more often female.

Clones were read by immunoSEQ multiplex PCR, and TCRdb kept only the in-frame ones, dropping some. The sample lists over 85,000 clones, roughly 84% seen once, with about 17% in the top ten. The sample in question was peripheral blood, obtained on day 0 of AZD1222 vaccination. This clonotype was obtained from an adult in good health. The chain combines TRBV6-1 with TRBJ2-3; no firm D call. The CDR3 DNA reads TGTGCCAGCAGTGAAATGTCGGCCAGCACAGATACGCAGTATTTT. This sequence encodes CASSEMSASTDTQYF.